These 7 T cell receptor beta chains came from one sample sequenced in a study of T-cell memory formation after mild COVID-19. TCRdb re-called the 5' RACE reads with MiXCR, one entry per CDR3 protein. The sample includes approximately 300,000 distinct CDR3 sequences, approximately 8.4% of them seen just once. Sequencing was performed on PBMCs or a T cell subset sorted from them (not recorded which). All receptors derive from a man between 18 and 29 years old who had mild COVID-19 (a few samples of this study predate the infection). Cell type and time point are not known.

This clonotype was recorded a few times. V gene TRBV20-1 combines with J gene TRBJ2-7, with D possibly being TRBD1 (6 bases). CDR1 DFQATT and CDR2 SNEGSKA come from the germline V gene (reference sequence). The CDR3 spans 12 residues. Trimming left V 5 bases short and J 4 bases short, with 12 bases between. In nucleotides, the CDR3 is TGCAGTGCTTGGGGGCTCGGTTACGAGCAGTACTTC. It yields the protein CSAWGLGYEQYF.

The chain recombines TRBV6-6 with TRBJ1-2; D not certain. The CDR3 runs to 15 residues. CDR1 and CDR2 (germline): MNHNY, SVGAGI (reference sequence). Deletions cut 5 bases from V and 4 bases from J, with 17 bases between. CDR3 region: CASSALPESLYGYTF. The CDR3 coding sequence is TGTGCCAGCAGTGCCCTTCCGGAAAGTCTCTATGGCTACACCTTC.

V is TRBV12-3 or TRBV12-4 and J is TRBJ1-2; D not resolved. Between the trimmed V and J ends, which lost 5 bases and 6 bases, there was a span of 13 bases. The CDR3 has 13 amino acids. CDR3 coding DNA: TGTGCCAGCAGTGCCCCCTTAGGCAATGGCTACACCTTC. As protein: CASSAPLGNGYTF.

This clonotype was seen ten or more times. The gene calls are TRBV4-3 and TRBJ1-2, with D possibly matching TRBD1 (6 bases). The germline V and J ends were trimmed by 4 bases and 3 bases, with 15 bases remaining between them. Per germline, CDR1 LGHNA and CDR2 YSLEER. This CDR3 contains 15 residues. The CDR3, as DNA: TGCGCCAGCAGCCCGTTTGGGGGGGCGGACTATGGCTACACCTTC. Protein: CASSPFGGADYGYTF.

This clonotype was counted only a few times. The chain combines TRBV4-3 with TRBJ2-7, with a possible D match to TRBD2 (5 bases). This CDR3 contains 15 residues. Trimming left V 1 base short and J 1 base short, with 11 bases between. The germline gives CDR1 LGHNA, CDR2 YSLEER. The CDR3 reads CASSQVQSGSYEQYF. CDR3 DNA: TGCGCCAGCAGCCAAGTTCAGTCGGGATCCTACGAGCAGTACTTC.

In this sample, this clonotype turned up a few times. The rearrangement joins TRBV7-2 to TRBJ2-2, with a tentative D call TRBD2 (5 bases). V lost 4 bases and J lost 10, with 13 bases in between. Germline lookup yields CDR1 SGHTA and CDR2 FQGNSA. The CDR3 extends over 13 amino acids. This CDR3 is CASSSPGLLELFF. CDR3 coding DNA: TGTGCCAGCAGCTCCCCCGGACTGTTGGAGCTGTTTTTT.

V is TRBV6-2 or TRBV6-3 and J is TRBJ1-6; 8 nucleotides match TRBD1. Germline V CDR1 and CDR2: MNHEY, SVGEGT. CDR3 length equals 16 residues. V trimming: 6 bases; J trimming: 5 bases; junction bases outside the gene matches: 9. Here the CDR3 reads CASSYPGTGHNSPLHF. The CDR3 DNA follows: TGTGCCAGCAGCTATCCCGGGACAGGCCATAATTCACCCCTCCACTTT.